The text below deals with one T cell receptor beta chain. What it recognizes is unknown. Measured with immunoSEQ multiplex PCR; TCRdb has only the in-frame clones, and not every one. The sample consists of nearly 55,000 clones, approximately 84% of them appearing once. The sample is drawn from a study of T cell clones after liver transplantation. Background on the study: TCRbeta sequencing after a pre-transplant mixed lymphocyte reaction identified graft-donor-reactive clones, later tracked in post-transplant blood. Standard immunosuppression, with no induction, continued until 12-24 months after transplant. Patients counted as tolerant after at least one year off all immunosuppression, enzymes not exceeding twice normal.

Findings of the study overall: Post-transplant time points were not standardized, so conclusions are preliminary.

The CDR3 extends over 15 amino acids. V was pared by 0 bases and J by 7 bases, with 6 bases of the junction left unmatched. CDR1 is LGHNA, CDR2 YNFKEQ, per germline. V gene TRBV4-2 combines with J gene TRBJ2-4, with 7 bases aligning to TRBD2. This clonotype originated in a human donor who received a liver transplant. The material was CD4+ T cells from blood, obtained before liver transplant. This CDR3 reads CASSQDRGEWNIQYF. The DNA for the CDR3 is TGTGCCAGCAGCCAAGATCGGGGGGAATGGAACATTCAGTACTTC.